The sequence of this T cell receptor (beta chain) was determined in a study of blood T cell repertoires in COVID-19. Study in general: The origin of the acute and convalescent COVID-19 samples was the United States, Italy and Spain. T cells, B-cell-depleted T cells, or PBMCs provided the cDNA or gDNA that served as material.

How the authors handled the data: Amplified reference gene primers provided the basis for estimating nucleated cell counts. Libraries were prepared by immunoSEQ multiplex PCR; TCRdb keeps only in-frame clonotypes and omits some of them. V and J calls and clone size are copied from that table; D and trimming were computed from the DNA. The data contain 150,000 to 200,000 clones, 70% to 90% of them singletons. V lost 2 bases, J lost 5 bases, and 13 bases lay in between. This CDR3 has 14 residues. Germline lookup yields CDR1 SGHTS and CDR2 YDEGEE. The chain carries TRBV5-8 and TRBJ2-5, with TRBD1 as a possible D gene (6 bases). Sequenced material: peripheral blood. The sequence derives from a woman between 70 and 85 years old with acute or convalescent COVID-19. The CDR3 region has the DNA TGTGCCAGCAGCTTAGGGGGTCTTGGGGAGACCCAGTACTTC. It yields the protein CASSLGGLGETQYF.